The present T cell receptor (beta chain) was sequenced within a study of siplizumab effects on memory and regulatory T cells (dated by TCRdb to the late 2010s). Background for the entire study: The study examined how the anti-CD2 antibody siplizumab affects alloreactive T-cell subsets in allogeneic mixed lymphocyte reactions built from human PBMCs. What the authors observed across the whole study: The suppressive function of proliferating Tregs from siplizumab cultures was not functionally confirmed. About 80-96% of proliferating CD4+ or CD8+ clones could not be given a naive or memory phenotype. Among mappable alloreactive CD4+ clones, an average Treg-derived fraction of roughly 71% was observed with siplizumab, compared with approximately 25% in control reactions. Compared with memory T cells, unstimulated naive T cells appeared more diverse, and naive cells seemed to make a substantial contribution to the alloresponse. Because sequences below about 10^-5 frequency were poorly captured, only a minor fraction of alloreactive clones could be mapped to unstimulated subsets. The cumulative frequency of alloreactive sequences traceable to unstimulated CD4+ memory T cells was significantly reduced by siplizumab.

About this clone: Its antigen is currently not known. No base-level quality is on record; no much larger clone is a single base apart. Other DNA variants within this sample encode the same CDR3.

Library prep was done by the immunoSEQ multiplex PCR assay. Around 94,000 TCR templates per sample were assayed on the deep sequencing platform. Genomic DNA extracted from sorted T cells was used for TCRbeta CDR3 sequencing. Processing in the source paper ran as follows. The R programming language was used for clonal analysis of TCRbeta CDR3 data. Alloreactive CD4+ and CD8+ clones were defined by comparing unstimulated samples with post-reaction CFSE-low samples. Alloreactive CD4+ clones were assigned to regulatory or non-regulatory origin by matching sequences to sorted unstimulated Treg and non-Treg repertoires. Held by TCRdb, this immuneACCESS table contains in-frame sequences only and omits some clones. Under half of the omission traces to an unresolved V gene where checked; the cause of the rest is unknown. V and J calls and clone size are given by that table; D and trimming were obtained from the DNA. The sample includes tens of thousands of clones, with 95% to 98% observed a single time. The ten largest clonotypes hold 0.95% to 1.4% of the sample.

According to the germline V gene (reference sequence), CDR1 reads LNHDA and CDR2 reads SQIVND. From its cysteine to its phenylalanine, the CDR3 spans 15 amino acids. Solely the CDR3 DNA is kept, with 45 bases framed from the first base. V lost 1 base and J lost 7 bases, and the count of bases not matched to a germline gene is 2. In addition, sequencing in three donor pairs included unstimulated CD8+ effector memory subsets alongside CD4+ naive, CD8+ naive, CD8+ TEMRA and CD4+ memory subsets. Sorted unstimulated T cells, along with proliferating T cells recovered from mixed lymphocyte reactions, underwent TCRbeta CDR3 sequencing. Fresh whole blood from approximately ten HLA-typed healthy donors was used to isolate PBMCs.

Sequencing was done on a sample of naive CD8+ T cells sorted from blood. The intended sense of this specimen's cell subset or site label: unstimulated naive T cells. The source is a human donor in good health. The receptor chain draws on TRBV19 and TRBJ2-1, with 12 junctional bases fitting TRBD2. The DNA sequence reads TGTGCCAGTAGTATAGGTCTAGCGGGAGGGAATGAGCAGTTCTTC. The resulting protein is CASSIGLAGGNEQFF.